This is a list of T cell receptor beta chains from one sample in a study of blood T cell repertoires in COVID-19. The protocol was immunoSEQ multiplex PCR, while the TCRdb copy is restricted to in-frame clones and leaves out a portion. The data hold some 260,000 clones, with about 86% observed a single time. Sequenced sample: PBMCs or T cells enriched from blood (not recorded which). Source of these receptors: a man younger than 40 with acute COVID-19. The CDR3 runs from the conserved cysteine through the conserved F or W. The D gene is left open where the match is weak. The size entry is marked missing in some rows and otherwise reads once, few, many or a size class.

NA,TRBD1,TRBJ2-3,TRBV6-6,CASSPLPSGGPGGTQYF,TGTGCCAGCAGTCCCCTCCCGTCAGGGGGCCCTGGGGGTACGCAGTATTTT
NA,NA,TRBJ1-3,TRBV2,CARTGDSGNTIYF,TGTGCCAGGACAGGTGACTCTGGAAACACCATATATTTT
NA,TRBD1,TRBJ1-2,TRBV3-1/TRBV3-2,CASSLGRQGPGDGYTF,TGTGCCAGCAGCCTCGGGAGACAGGGGCCAGGCGATGGCTACACCTTC
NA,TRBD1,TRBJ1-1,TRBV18,CASSIGQGRPEAFF,TGTGCCAGCTCCATAGGACAGGGAAGGCCTGAAGCTTTCTTT
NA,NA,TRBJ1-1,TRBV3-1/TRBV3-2,CASSQDRQRTEAFF,TGTGCCAGCAGCCAAGATAGGCAGCGAACTGAAGCTTTCTTT
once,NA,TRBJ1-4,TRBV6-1,CASSEPGRTNEKLFF,TGTGCCAGCAGTGAACCGGGGAGGACTAATGAAAAACTGTTTTTT
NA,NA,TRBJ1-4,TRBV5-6,CASSSRGVREKLFF,TGTGCCAGCAGCTCCAGGGGAGTTCGGGAAAAACTGTTTTTT
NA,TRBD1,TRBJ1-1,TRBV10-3,CAISDSGQGTEAFF,TGTGCCATCAGTGACTCCGGACAGGGCACTGAAGCTTTCTTT
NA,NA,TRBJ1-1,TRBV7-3,CASRPTIEAFF,TGTGCCAGCAGGCCGACTATTGAAGCTTTCTTT
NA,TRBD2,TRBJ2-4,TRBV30,CAWHLSGRINIQYF,TGTGCCTGGCACCTTAGCGGGAGGATAAACATTCAGTACTTC
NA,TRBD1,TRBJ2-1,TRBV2,CASSEWGTGGNEQFF,TGTGCCAGCAGTGAATGGGGGACAGGGGGCAATGAGCAGTTCTTC
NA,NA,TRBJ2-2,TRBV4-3,CASSQDYTTGELFF,TGCGCCAGCAGCCAGGACTACACCACCGGGGAGCTGTTTTTT
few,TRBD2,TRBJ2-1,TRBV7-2,CASSLWPTSRLLSYNEQFF,TGTGCCAGCAGCTTATGGCCGACTAGCCGCTTACTCTCCTACAATGAGCAGTTCTTC
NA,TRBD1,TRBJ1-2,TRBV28,CASRRTRQGGSTPGDGYTF,TGTGCCAGCAGGAGGACTCGACAGGGCGGTTCAACCCCGGGGGATGGCTACACCTTC
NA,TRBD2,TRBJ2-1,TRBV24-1,CATSDQLRAGGRNEQFF,TGTGCCACCAGTGATCAACTAAGGGCGGGGGGGCGTAATGAGCAGTTCTTC
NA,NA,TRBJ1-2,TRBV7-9,CASSLEYGGYLNYGYTF,TGTGCCAGCAGCTTAGAATACGGGGGGTACCTTAACTATGGCTACACCTTC
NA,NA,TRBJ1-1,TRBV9,CASSPRWRANTEAFF,TGTGCCAGCAGCCCTCGGTGGAGGGCGAACACTGAAGCTTTCTTT
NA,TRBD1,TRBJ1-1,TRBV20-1,CSADRGGVAFF,TGCAGTGCCGACAGGGGGGGGGTCGCTTTCTTT
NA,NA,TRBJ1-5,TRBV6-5,CASSLTRGVHQPQHF,TGTGCCAGCAGTTTGACTCGGGGGGTCCATCAGCCCCAGCATTTT
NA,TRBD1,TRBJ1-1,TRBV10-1,CASALGQQGTEAFF,TGCGCCAGCGCCCTGGGACAGCAGGGGACTGAAGCTTTCTTT
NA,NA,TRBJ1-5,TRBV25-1,CASSEAGRAGGNQPQHF,TGTGCCAGCAGTGAAGCGGGGAGGGCGGGGGGCAATCAGCCCCAGCATTTT
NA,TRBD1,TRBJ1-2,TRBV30,CAWNMGRGQETSNYGYTF,TGTGCCTGGAATATGGGTAGGGGACAGGAAACCAGTAACTATGGCTACACCTTC
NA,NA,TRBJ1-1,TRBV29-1,CSAESGVADTEAFF,TGCAGCGCCGAGTCGGGTGTAGCGGACACTGAAGCTTTCTTT
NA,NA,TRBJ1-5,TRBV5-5,CASSLVREQPQHF,TGTGCCAGCAGCTTGGTTCGTGAGCAGCCCCAGCATTTT
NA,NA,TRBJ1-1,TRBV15,CATSRVSPGAEAFF,TGTGCCACCAGCAGAGTATCGCCAGGGGCAGAAGCTTTCTTT
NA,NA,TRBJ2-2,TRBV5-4,CASSQQKNTGELFF,TGTGCCAGCAGCCAACAGAAGAACACCGGGGAGCTGTTTTTT
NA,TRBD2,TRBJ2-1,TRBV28,CASRGLAFAEQFF,TGTGCCAGCAGGGGACTAGCTTTCGCTGAGCAGTTCTTC
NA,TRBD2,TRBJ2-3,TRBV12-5,CASGTGGGLGTQYF,TGTGCTAGTGGTACGGGGGGAGGATTAGGTACGCAGTATTTT
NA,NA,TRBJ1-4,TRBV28,CASSFPGGAGEKLFF,TGTGCCAGCAGTTTCCCGGGGGGCGCTGGGGAAAAACTGTTTTTT
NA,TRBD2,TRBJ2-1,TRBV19,CASSIVGAGGPYNEQFF,TGTGCCAGTAGTATTGTGGGAGCGGGGGGTCCCTACAATGAGCAGTTCTTC
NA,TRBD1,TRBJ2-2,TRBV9,CASSETYRTGYTGELFF,TGTGCCAGCAGCGAGACCTATAGGACAGGGTACACCGGGGAGCTGTTTTTT
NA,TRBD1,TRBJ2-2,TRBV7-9,CASSLSRGLGTGELFF,TGTGCCAGCAGCCTATCCAGGGGGCTCGGCACCGGGGAGCTGTTTTTT
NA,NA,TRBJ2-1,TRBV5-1,CASSPVHLSYNEQFF,TGTGCCAGCAGCCCCGTCCACTTGAGCTACAATGAGCAGTTCTTC
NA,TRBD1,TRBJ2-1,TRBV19,CASSIDGTGPLF,TGTGCCAGTAGTATAGATGGGACAGGGCCCCTCTTC
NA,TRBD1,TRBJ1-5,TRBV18,CASSPTGGRDQPQHF,TGTGCCAGCTCACCAACAGGGGGACGAGATCAGCCCCAGCATTTT
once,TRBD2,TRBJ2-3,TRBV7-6,CASSYLSGGLQYTQYF,TGTGCCAGCAGCTACCTTAGCGGGGGCCTACAATATACGCAGTATTTT
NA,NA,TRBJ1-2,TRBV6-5,CASSYSGGGPYGYTF,TGTGCCAGCAGTTACTCAGGGGGGGGTCCCTATGGCTACACCTTC
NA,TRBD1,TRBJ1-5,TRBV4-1,CASSQAGGAYSNQPQHF,TGCGCCAGCAGCCAAGCAGGGGGAGCCTATAGCAATCAGCCCCAGCATTTT
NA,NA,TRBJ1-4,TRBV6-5,CASSFRTARGEKLFF,TGTGCCAGCAGTTTCCGGACCGCTCGGGGTGAAAAACTGTTTTTT
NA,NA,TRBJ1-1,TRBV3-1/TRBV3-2,CASSPWGLSAEAFF,TGTGCCAGCAGCCCCTGGGGACTGTCGGCTGAAGCTTTCTTT
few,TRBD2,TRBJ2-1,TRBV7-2,CASSLEVAGVGEQFF,TGTGCCAGCAGCTTAGAGGTAGCGGGAGTGGGCGAGCAGTTCTTC
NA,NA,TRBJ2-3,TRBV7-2,CASSLRPVVGADTQYF,TGTGCCAGCAGCTTACGACCCGTTGTGGGAGCGGATACGCAGTATTTT
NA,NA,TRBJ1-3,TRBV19,CASSTSAGATGNTIYF,TGTGCCAGTAGTACCTCCGCGGGGGCAACCGGAAACACCATATATTTT
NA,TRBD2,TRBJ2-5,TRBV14,CASSQGLAGWETQYF,TGTGCCAGCAGCCAAGGCCTAGCGGGATGGGAGACCCAGTACTTC
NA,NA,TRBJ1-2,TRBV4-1,CASGRQVGGYTF,TGCGCCAGCGGGCGTCAGGTCGGAGGCTACACCTTC
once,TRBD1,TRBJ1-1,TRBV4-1,CASSRRRLTGTGGTEAFF,TGCGCCAGCAGCCGTCGACGTTTAACCGGGACAGGGGGCACTGAAGCTTTCTTT
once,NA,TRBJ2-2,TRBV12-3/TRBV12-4,CASRGDNPGELFF,TGTGCCAGCAGGGGGGACAACCCCGGGGAGCTGTTTTTT
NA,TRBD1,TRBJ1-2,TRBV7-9,CASSSSVTGGKNYGYTF,TGTGCCAGCAGCTCGAGTGTGACAGGGGGGAAGAACTATGGCTACACCTTC
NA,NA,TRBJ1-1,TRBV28,CASIKDSWKNTEAFF,TGTGCCAGCATTAAGGACAGTTGGAAGAACACTGAAGCTTTCTTT
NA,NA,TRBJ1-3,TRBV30,CAWSVAGNTIYF,TGTGCCTGGAGTGTAGCCGGAAACACCATATATTTT